This note documents a single T cell receptor beta chain sequence. The antigen is unknown. An end of the junction differs from the germline gene, which may be a read error. Everyone who donated was a healthy bone marrow donor. The data derive from a study of cytomegalovirus exposure and HLA in healthy donors. Findings and caveats of the study: Rarity held for most TCR sequences, but there were some public TCRs that occurred in many donors. A later analysis by the authors found several of the most significant clusters apparently linked to common viral pathogens. Sequencing depth roughly uniform across donors was assumed in presence/absence analyses.

Germline V gene sequence: CDR1 SSHAT, CDR2 FNYEAQ (reference sequence). This CDR3 spans 13 amino acids. PCR employed 60 Vbeta and 13 Jbeta primers. Only in-frame clones appear in the TCRdb table, and some are missing; sequencing was by immunoSEQ multiplex PCR. Among 110,000 to 150,000 clones listed, about 75% were seen once. This clonotype was sampled from a man aged 30 to 45 in good health and CMV-seronegative. The chain recombines TRBV7-7 with TRBJ2-1; the D is unclear. The sample was PBMCs. CDR3: CASSLVRGNEQFF. Written as DNA, the CDR3 is TGTGCTAGCAGCTTAGTTCGAGGAAATGAGCAGTTCTTC.